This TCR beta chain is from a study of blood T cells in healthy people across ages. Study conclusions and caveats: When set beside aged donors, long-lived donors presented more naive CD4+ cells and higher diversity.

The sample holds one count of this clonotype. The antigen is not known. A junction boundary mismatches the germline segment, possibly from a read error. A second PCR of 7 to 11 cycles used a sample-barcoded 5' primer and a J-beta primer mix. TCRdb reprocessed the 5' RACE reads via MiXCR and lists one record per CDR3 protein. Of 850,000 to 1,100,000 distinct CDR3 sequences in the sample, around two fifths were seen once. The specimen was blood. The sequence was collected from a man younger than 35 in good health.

The CDR3: CASSLVGQVVTGELFF. The CDR3 nucleotides are TGTGCTAGCAGCTTAGTGGGACAGGTGGTCACCGGGGAGCTGTTTTTT. The chain recombines TRBV7-7 with TRBJ2-2; 8 bases agree with TRBD1. Germline V gene data show CDR1 as SSHAT and CDR2 as FNYEAQ (reference sequence). CDR3 size: 16 residues.